This T cell receptor beta chain was observed in a study of T-cell memory formation after mild COVID-19. Overall study results and limits: Later expanders leaned toward CD4+, whereas clones contracting from day 15 to 85 were balanced CD4/CD8.

Each CDR3 protein is one row after TCRdb ran MiXCR on the 5' RACE reads. The table lists roughly 380,000 distinct CDR3 sequences, approximately 29% of them singletons. Remarks on this clonotype: What it binds is unknown.

This CDR3 is 15 amino acids long. Trimming stripped 0 bases from V and 0 bases from J, with 8 bases between. The germline CDR1 and CDR2 sequences are LGHDT and YNNKEL (reference sequence). The specimen sequenced was PBMCs or a T cell subset sorted from them (not recorded which). This clonotype was obtained from an adult woman who had mild COVID-19 (a few samples of this study predate the infection). Cell type and time point are not known. V is TRBV3-1 and J is TRBJ1-1, with a tentative D call TRBD1 (6 bases). Here the CDR3 DNA reads TGTGCCAGCAGCCAAGACAGGGGTTTGAACACTGAAGCTTTCTTT. Protein sequence: CASSQDRGLNTEAFF.